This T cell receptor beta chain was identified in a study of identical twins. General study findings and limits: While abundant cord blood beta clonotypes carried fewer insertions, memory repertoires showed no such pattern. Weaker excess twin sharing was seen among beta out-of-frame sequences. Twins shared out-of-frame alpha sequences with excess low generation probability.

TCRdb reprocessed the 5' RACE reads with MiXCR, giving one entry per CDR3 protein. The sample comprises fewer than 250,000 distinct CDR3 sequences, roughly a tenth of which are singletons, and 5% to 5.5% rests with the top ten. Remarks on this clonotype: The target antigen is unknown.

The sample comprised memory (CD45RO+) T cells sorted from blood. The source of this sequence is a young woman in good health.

The CDR3 sequence is CASDRDSNEQFF. The DNA for the CDR3 is TGTGCCAGCGACAGGGATTCCAATGAGCAGTTCTTC. The J gene is TRBJ2-1, the V gene TRBV2; TRBD1 matches at 7 bases. Trimming took 8 bases from V and 6 from J; bases not matched to a gene: 4. There are 12 residues in the CDR3. Germline V gives CDR1 SNHLY, CDR2 FYNNEI.